What follows are 21 T cell receptor beta chains derived from one specimen sequenced in a study of control samples from healthy donors and cancer patients. The protocol was immunoSEQ multiplex PCR, while the TCRdb copy is restricted to in-frame clones and leaves out a portion. The repertoire holds 190,000 or so clones, approximately 92% seen once, with over 1.3% in the top ten. The source material was blood. These receptor sequences come from a man younger than 35 in good health.

The chain employs TRBV5-4 and TRBJ2-7, with D uncertain. In germline, CDR1 is SGHNT, CDR2 YYREEE (reference sequence). This CDR3 is built from 14 residues. V was pared by 0 bases and J by 6 bases, with 13 bases between. The CDR3 spells CASSLATHSSEQYF. CDR3 coding DNA: TGTGCCAGCAGCTTGGCGACACACTCCAGCGAGCAGTACTTC. Complete variable domain (other parts from reference TRBV5-4 and TRBJ2-7): ETGVTQSPTHLIKTRGQQVTLRCSSQSGHNTVSWYQQALGQGPQFIFQYYREEENGRGNFPPRFSGLQFPNYSSELNVNALELDDSALYLCASSLATHSSEQYFGPGTRLTVT.

Here the CDR3 DNA reads TGCGCCAGCAGCTTAGCCCTCGGGACAGGGGCCACCGGGGAGCTGTTTTTT. As protein: CASSLALGTGATGELFF. This chain links TRBV5-1 with TRBJ2-2; 10 bases match TRBD1. Germline CDR1 is SGHRS and CDR2 is YFSETQ. The CDR3 has 17 amino acids. With V trimmed by 2 bases and J by 4 bases, 8 bases remained unmatched.

This clone was counted once. The rearrangement uses TRBV15 and TRBJ2-1, with 14 bases that match TRBD2. The germline V gene has CDR1 LNHNV and CDR2 YYDKDF (reference sequence). V trimming: 0 bases; J trimming: 6 bases; junction bases outside the gene matches: 10. This CDR3 contains 19 residues. CDR3: CATSRDPGGLAGGSNEQFF. The CDR3 region has the DNA TGTGCCACCAGCAGAGATCCCGGCGGACTAGCGGGAGGATCCAATGAGCAGTTCTTC.

This sequence joins TRBV5-1 and TRBJ2-7, with a tentative D call TRBD1 (6 bases). V was clipped by 1 base and J by 1 base, with 9 bases between them. From germline, CDR1 is SGHRS and CDR2 YFSETQ. The CDR3 is 14 residues long. The CDR3 is CASSLPGHSYEQYF. The CDR3 coding sequence is TGCGCCAGCAGCTTGCCGGGACATTCCTACGAGCAGTACTTC. The full variable domain, completed using reference TRBV5-1 and TRBJ2-7, is KAGVTQTPRYLIKTRGQQVTLSCSPISGHRSVSWYQQTPGQGLQFLFEYFSETQRNKGNFPGRFSGRQFSNSRSEMNVSTLELGDSALYLCASSLPGHSYEQYFGPGTRLTVT.

This chain joins TRBV28 and TRBJ1-2; D ambiguous. V was shortened by 1 base and J by 6 bases, with 6 bases between the two germline ends. The CDR3 contains 12 residues. Looked up from germline, CDR1 is MDHEN and CDR2 is SYDVKM. CDR3 sequence: CASSLYGNGYTF. The CDR3 nucleotides are TGTGCCAGCAGTTTATACGGGAATGGCTACACCTTC.

Notes on this clone: Other DNA sequences in the sample encode the same CDR3. The chain has TRBV5-1 and TRBJ2-5; 7 bases line up with TRBD2. From germline, CDR1 is SGHRS and CDR2 YFSETQ. V dropped 6 bases and J dropped 5; count of bases not matched to a gene: 16. The CDR3 runs to 16 residues. The CDR3 DNA sequence: TGCGCCAGCACGAGCGGGACTACGGAAATCTGGGAGACCCAGTACTTC. Translating gives CASTSGTTEIWETQYF.

V and J are TRBV7-3 and TRBJ1-1; D gene uncertain. With 4 bases removed from V and 0 bases from J, the gap between germline ends came to 6 bases. The CDR3 is 13 residues long. In germline, CDR1 is SGHTA, CDR2 FQGTGA. As DNA, the CDR3 is TGTGCCAGCAGCTCCTCTATGAACACTGAAGCTTTCTTT. Its protein is CASSSSMNTEAFF.

The V and J genes are TRBV29-1 and TRBJ2-5, with D perhaps TRBD1 (6 bases). Trimming removed 6 bases from V and 4 bases from J, with 12 bases in between. The CDR3 is 12 residues long. Germline V gene sequence: CDR1 SQVTM, CDR2 ANQGSEA. The chain's CDR3 is CSVTQGRETQYF. DNA for the CDR3: TGCAGCGTGACACAGGGACGAGAGACCCAGTACTTC.

This chain connects TRBV6-1 to TRBJ2-3; 10 bases are a match to TRBD2. CDR3 size: 18 residues. V lost 0 bases to trimming and J lost 5 bases; unmatched junction nucleotides: 11. Germline V gene sequence: CDR1 MNHNS, CDR2 SASEGT. CDR3 nucleotide sequence: TGTGCCAGCAGTGAAGCGACCACCGGGACTAGCGCGATAGATACGCAGTATTTT. This gives the protein CASSEATTGTSAIDTQYF.

The rearrangement links TRBV5-8 to TRBJ2-3; D is perhaps TRBD1 (6 bases). The CDR3 runs to 15 residues. The V gene lost 0 bases and the J gene lost 5 bases, with 13 bases spanning the gap. Germline CDR1 reads SGHTS; CDR2 reads YDEGEE. The CDR3 DNA is TGTGCCAGCAGCTTGGGACAGGCGACCAAAGATACGCAGTATTTT. Protein product: CASSLGQATKDTQYF.

This rearrangement joins TRBV30 to TRBJ2-7; perhaps TRBD1 as D (7 bases). V lost 5 bases and J lost 0, with 14 bases in between. The germline V gene encodes CDR1 GTSNPN and CDR2 SVGIG (reference sequence). CDR3 length: 14 amino acids. The CDR3 protein is CAWVRDRLSYEQYF. For the CDR3, the DNA is TGTGCCTGGGTGCGGGACAGACTCTCCTACGAGCAGTACTTC.

To note about this clone: This same CDR3 is encoded by further DNA sequences in the sample. This chain connects TRBV6-1 to TRBJ2-1; D might be TRBD1 (6 bases). V was cut by 3 bases and J by 9 bases, with 15 bases left in between. Germline V gives CDR1 MNHNS, CDR2 SASEGT. CDR3 length equals 14 residues. CDR3 nucleotides: TGTGCCAGCAGTGATCCGGGACAAGGGGCTGAGCAGTTCTTC. Its translation is CASSDPGQGAEQFF.

The CDR3 is CASTGPLGGAFF. For the CDR3, the DNA is TGTGCCAGCACTGGCCCCTTGGGGGGGGCTTTCTTT. This chain connects TRBV3-1 (or the pseudogene TRBV3-2) to TRBJ1-1; the D gene is possibly TRBD1 (5 bases). With 7 bases removed from V and 11 bases from J, the gap between germline ends came to 17 bases. The CDR3 sequence is 12 residues long. Looked up from germline, CDR1 is LGHDT and CDR2 is YNNKEL (reference sequence).

As DNA, the CDR3 is TGTGCCAGCTCACCAAAGGACCAACAAGCGGCCTACGAGCAGTACTTC. Protein product: CASSPKDQQAAYEQYF. This sequence joins TRBV18 and TRBJ2-7, with D possibly matching TRBD2 (5 bases). The CDR3 extends over 16 amino acids. The germline gives CDR1 KGHSH, CDR2 LQKENI. V was shortened by 2 bases and J by 2 bases, with 16 bases between the two germline ends.

The CDR3 spells CASSKGQALSYEQYF. The DNA of the CDR3 is TGTGCCAGCAGCAAGGGACAGGCATTATCCTACGAGCAGTACTTC. The rearrangement joins TRBV21-1 to TRBJ2-7; no DNA check was done on the table's D call, TRBD1. TRBV21-1 is annotated as a pseudogene. The CDR3 has 15 residues.

The J gene is TRBJ2-1, the V gene TRBV5-1; D call uncertain. Trimming cost V 4 bases and J 0 bases, with 17 bases left between them. This CDR3 comprises 17 residues. CDR1 SGHRS and CDR2 YFSETQ come from the germline V gene. Here the CDR3 reads CASSPTRPGSSYNEQFF. In DNA form, the CDR3 reads TGCGCCAGCAGCCCTACCAGACCGGGTAGCTCCTACAATGAGCAGTTCTTC.

This chain connects TRBV9 to TRBJ2-2; D is unclear. This CDR3 contains 16 residues. Between the trimmed V and J ends, which lost 4 bases and 3 bases, there was a span of 16 bases. In germline, CDR1 is SGDLS, CDR2 YYNGEE. CDR3 nucleotide sequence: TGTGCCAGCAGCATCCACCTGGGATTCGACACCGGGGAGCTGTTTTTT. Translating gives CASSIHLGFDTGELFF.

This rearrangement joins TRBV7-2 to TRBJ1-6, with D unresolved. The CDR3 is made up of 15 amino acids. V dropped 3 bases and J dropped 6 bases, with 12 bases sitting between them. Germline CDR1 and CDR2: SGHTA and FQGNSA. The CDR3 region is CASSLRPIPNSPLHF. DNA of the CDR3: TGTGCCAGCAGCTTGCGTCCGATCCCTAATTCACCCCTCCACTTT.

The chain recombines TRBV2 with TRBJ2-7, with 8 bases fitting TRBD2. Germline assignment: CDR1 SNHLY and CDR2 FYNNEI. This CDR3 spans 13 amino acids. The V gene end was trimmed by 11 bases and the J gene end by 2 bases; junction bases not matched to a gene: 8. CDR3 coding DNA: TGTGCCGGGGGACTAGACGGCACCTACGAGCAGTACTTC. Its translation: CAGGLDGTYEQYF.

The CDR3 is CAIRDSSSYEQYF. CDR3 bases: TGTGCCATCCGGGACTCTAGCTCCTACGAGCAGTACTTC. This rearrangement joins TRBV10-3 to TRBJ2-7, with a possible D match to TRBD2 (6 bases). The ends were cut back, 8 bases at V and 0 bases at J, with 11 bases in the middle. Germline V gene lookup returns CDR1 ENHRY and CDR2 SYGVKD. The CDR3 length is 13 residues.

V is TRBV5-1 and J is TRBJ1-3; D not resolved. This CDR3 has 17 amino acids. Germline-derived CDR1 and CDR2 are SGHRS and YFSETQ. V was cut by 4 bases and J by 0 bases, with 17 bases left in between. CDR3 sequence (DNA): TGCGCCAGCAGCCCGACTCCGCCGGGCAACTCTGGAAACACCATATATTTT. Translation: CASSPTPPGNSGNTIYF.